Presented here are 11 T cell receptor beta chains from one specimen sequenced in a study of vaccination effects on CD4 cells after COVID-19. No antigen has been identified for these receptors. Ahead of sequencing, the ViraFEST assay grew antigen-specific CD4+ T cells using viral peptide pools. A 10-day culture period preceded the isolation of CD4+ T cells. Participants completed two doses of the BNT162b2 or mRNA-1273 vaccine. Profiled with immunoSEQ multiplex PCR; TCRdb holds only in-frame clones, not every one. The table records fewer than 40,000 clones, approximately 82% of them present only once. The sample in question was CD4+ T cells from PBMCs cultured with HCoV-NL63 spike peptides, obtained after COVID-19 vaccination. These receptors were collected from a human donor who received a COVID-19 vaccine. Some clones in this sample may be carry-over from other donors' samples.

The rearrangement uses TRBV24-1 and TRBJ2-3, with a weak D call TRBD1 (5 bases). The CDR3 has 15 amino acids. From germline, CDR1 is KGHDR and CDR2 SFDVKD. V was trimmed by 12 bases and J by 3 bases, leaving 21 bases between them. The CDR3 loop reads CAPAFQGAVTDTQYF. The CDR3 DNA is TGTGCCCCGGCTTTTCAGGGCGCGGTTACAGATACGCAGTATTTT.

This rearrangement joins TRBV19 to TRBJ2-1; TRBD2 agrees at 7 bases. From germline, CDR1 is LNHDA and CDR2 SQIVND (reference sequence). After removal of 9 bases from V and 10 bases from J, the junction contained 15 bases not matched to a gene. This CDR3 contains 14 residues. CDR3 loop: CASRPRTSPGEQFF. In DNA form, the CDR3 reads TGTGCCAGCCGACCCCGGACTAGTCCCGGCGAGCAGTTCTTC.

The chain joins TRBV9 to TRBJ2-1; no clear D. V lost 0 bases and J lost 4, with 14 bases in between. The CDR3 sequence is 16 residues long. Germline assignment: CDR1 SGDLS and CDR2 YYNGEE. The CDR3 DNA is TGTGCCAGCAGCGTAGGGTCAGACCCACTGTACAATGAGCAGTTCTTC. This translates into CASSVGSDPLYNEQFF.

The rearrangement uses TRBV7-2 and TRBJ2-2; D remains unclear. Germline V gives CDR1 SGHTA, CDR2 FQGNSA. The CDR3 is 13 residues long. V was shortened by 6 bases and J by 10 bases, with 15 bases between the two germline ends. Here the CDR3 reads CASSSSFGEELFF. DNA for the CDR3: TGTGCCAGCAGTTCTAGTTTCGGCGAGGAGCTGTTTTTT.

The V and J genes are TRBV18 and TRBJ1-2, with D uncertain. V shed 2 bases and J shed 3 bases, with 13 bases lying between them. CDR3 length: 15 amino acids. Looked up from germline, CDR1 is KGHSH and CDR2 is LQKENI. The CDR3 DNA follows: TGTGCCAGCTCACCAGGTATAGGGTCGTACTATGGCTACACCTTC. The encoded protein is CASSPGIGSYYGYTF.

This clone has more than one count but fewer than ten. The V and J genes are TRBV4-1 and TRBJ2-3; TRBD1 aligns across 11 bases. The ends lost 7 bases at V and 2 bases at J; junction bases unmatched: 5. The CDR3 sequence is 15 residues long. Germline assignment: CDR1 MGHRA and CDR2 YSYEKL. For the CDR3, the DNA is TGCGCCAGCACTCGGACAGGGGGCATCACAGATACGCAGTATTTT. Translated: CASTRTGGITDTQYF.

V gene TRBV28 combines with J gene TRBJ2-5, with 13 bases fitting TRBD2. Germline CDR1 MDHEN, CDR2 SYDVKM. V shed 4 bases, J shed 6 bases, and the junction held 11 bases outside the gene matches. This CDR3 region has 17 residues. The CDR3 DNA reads TGTGCCAGCAGTTCGTCGACTAGCGGGGGGTCCGGAAAGACCCAGTACTTC. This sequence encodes CASSSSTSGGSGKTQYF.

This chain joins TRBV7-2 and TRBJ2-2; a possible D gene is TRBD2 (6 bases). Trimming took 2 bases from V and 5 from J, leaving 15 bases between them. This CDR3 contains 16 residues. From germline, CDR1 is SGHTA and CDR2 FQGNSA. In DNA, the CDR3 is TGTGCCAGCAGCTTATTGGGGACTCAGAATACCGGGGAGCTGTTTTTT. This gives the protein CASSLLGTQNTGELFF.

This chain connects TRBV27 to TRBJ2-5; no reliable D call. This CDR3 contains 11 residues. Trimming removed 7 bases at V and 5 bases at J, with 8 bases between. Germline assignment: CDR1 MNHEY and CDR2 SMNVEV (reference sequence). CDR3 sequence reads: CASKKGETQYF. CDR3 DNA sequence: TGTGCCAGCAAAAAAGGGGAGACCCAGTACTTC.

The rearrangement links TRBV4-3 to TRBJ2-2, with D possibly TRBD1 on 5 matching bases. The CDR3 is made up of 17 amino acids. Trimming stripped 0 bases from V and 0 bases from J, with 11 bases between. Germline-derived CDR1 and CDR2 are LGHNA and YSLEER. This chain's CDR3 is CASSQEPGHTNTGELFF. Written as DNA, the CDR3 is TGCGCCAGCAGCCAAGAACCCGGACATACGAACACCGGGGAGCTGTTTTTT.

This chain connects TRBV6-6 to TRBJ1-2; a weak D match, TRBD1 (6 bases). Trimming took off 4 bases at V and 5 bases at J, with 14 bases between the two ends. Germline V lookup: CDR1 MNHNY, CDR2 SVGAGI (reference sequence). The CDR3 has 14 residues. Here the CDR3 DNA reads TGTGCCAGCAGTTCTGGAGGGACACGTTATGGCTACACCTTC. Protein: CASSSGGTRYGYTF.